One and the same sample provided the 8 T cell receptor beta chains below, sequenced in a study of blood T cell repertoires in COVID-19. Only in-frame clones appear in the TCRdb table, and some are missing; sequencing was by immunoSEQ multiplex PCR. The top ten hold approximately 1.8% of the sample, which has 430,000 or so clones, roughly 88% seen once. Sequencing used PBMCs or T cells enriched from blood (not recorded which). These receptors all stem from a woman between 40 and 55 years old who had recovered from COVID-19.

J is TRBJ2-1 and V is TRBV5-1, with a tentative D call TRBD2 (6 bases). There are 15 residues in the CDR3. The germline V gene has CDR1 SGHRS and CDR2 YFSETQ. V was trimmed by 4 bases and J by 2 bases, leaving 13 bases between them. The CDR3 DNA follows: TGCGCCAGCAGCCTTGGGATAGCGGCCTACAATGAGCAGTTCTTC. Its protein is CASSLGIAAYNEQFF.

The gene calls are TRBV27 and TRBJ2-7, with a weak D call TRBD1 (5 bases). There are 13 residues in the CDR3. Trimming left V 3 bases short and J 2 bases short, with 8 bases between. CDR1 MNHEY and CDR2 SMNVEV come from the germline V gene (reference sequence). This CDR3 is CASSFGQAYEQYF. CDR3 coding DNA: TGTGCCAGCAGTTTCGGACAAGCCTACGAGCAGTACTTC.

The genes are TRBV5-8 and TRBJ1-5; 8 bases align to TRBD1. The length of the CDR3 is 14 residues. The germline V gene encodes CDR1 SGHTS and CDR2 YDEGEE. The V and J ends lost 4 bases and 7 bases, in that order; junction bases with no gene match: 7. The CDR3 coding sequence is TGTGCCAGCAGCACTGGACAGGGTGGACAGCCCCAGCATTTT. Translated: CASSTGQGGQPQHF.

The chain joins TRBV6-2 or TRBV6-3 to TRBJ1-2; D remains ambiguous. This CDR3 is built from 13 residues. The V end lost 2 bases, the J end lost 2 bases, and 6 bases lay between the germline ends. Per the germline V gene, CDR1 is MNHEY and CDR2 is SVGEGT. The CDR3 region is CASSYERNYGYTF. The CDR3 DNA follows: TGTGCCAGCAGTTACGAGCGAAACTATGGCTACACCTTC.

The chain is built from TRBV4-1 and TRBJ2-7, with 8 bases fitting TRBD2. Trimming removed 2 bases from V and 2 bases from J; junction bases left unmatched: 5. There are 15 residues in the CDR3. Germline lookup yields CDR1 MGHRA and CDR2 YSYEKL. CDR3 in DNA: TGCGCCAGCAGCCAAACTAGCGGTCAGACCTACGAGCAGTACTTC. Translated: CASSQTSGQTYEQYF.

This clone was picked up a small number of times. The rearrangement joins TRBV12-3 or TRBV12-4 to TRBJ1-3; D is ambiguous. This CDR3 is built from 12 residues. V was cut by 7 bases and J by 3 bases, with 7 bases left in between. As DNA, the CDR3 is TGTGCCAGCACCCGGGGTGGAAACACCATATATTTT. This sequence encodes CASTRGGNTIYF.

The chain joins TRBV4-3 to TRBJ2-7; 11 bases fit TRBD2. The length of the CDR3 is 14 residues. J gave up 9 bases and V 3 bases, and 7 bases lay outside the gene matches. Germline CDR1 is LGHNA and CDR2 is YSLEER. The CDR3 DNA reads as TGCGCCAGCAGCCATAGCGGGAGGGCCGGTGGGCAGTACTTC. It is translated as CASSHSGRAGGQYF.

This sequence joins TRBV5-1 and TRBJ2-1; possible D gene TRBD2, 7 bases. The germline V gene encodes CDR1 SGHRS and CDR2 YFSETQ. The CDR3 has 21 residues. V was cut by 5 bases and J by 8 bases, with 38 bases left in between. The CDR3 DNA reads as TGCGCCAGCAGTGACGGTCCTCGACGCCGAGCTACGGGTCTAGGGGGGGATGAGCAGTTCTTC. Translated: CASSDGPRRRATGLGGDEQFF.